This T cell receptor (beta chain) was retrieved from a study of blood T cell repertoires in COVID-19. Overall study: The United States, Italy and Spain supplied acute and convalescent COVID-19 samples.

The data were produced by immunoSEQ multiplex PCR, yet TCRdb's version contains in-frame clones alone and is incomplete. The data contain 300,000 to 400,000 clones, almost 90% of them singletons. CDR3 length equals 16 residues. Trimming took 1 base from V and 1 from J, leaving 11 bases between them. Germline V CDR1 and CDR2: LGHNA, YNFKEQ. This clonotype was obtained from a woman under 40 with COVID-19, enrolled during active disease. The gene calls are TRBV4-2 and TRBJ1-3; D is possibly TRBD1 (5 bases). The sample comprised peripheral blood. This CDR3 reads CASSQGDRISGNTIYF. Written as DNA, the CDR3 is TGTGCCAGCAGCCAAGGCGACAGAATTTCTGGAAACACCATATATTTT.